Presented here are 21 T cell receptor beta chains from one specimen sequenced in a study of identifying expanded T cells in peripheral blood. Only in-frame clones appear in the TCRdb table, and some are missing; sequencing was by immunoSEQ multiplex PCR. This sample has 85,000 to 100,000 clones, with roughly 88% found just once. Sequenced sample: blood. The receptors here all came from a person between 18 and 70 years old in good health.

This clone was seen only a few times. This rearrangement joins TRBV19 to TRBJ2-3, with TRBD2 matching over 10 bases. Germline V gene sequence: CDR1 LNHDA, CDR2 SQIVND (reference sequence). The CDR3 is made up of 15 amino acids. The trim removed 4 bases at V and 9 bases at J, leaving 10 bases unmatched. CDR3 sequence: CASSTPGTSAGTQYF. The CDR3 nucleotides read TGTGCCAGTAGTACCCCCGGGACTAGCGCAGGGACGCAGTATTTT. The complete variable domain, with remaining parts taken from reference TRBV19 and TRBJ2-3, reads DGGITQSPKYLFRKEGQNVTLSCEQNLNHDAMYWYRQDPGQGLRLIYYSQIVNDFQKGDIAEGYSVSREKKESFPLTVTSAQKNPTAFYLCASSTPGTSAGTQYFGPGTRLTVL.

This chain uses TRBV19 with TRBJ2-2; 9 nucleotides match TRBD2. The germline CDR1 and CDR2 sequences are LNHDA and SQIVND (reference sequence). With V trimmed by 8 bases and J by 2 bases, 12 bases remained unmatched. There are 17 residues in the CDR3. The CDR3 protein is CASSSLSSGENTGELFF. Written as DNA, the CDR3 is TGTGCCAGTTCCTCTCTCTCTAGCGGGGAAAACACCGGGGAGCTGTTTTTT.

This clone was recorded once. The V gene is TRBV7-2, the J gene TRBJ2-7; no definite D call. This CDR3 is 12 amino acids long. V shed 1 base and J shed 3 bases, with 4 bases lying between them. Germline V lookup: CDR1 SGHTA, CDR2 FQGNSA. DNA of the CDR3: TGTGCCAGCAGCTTAGGCTACTACGAGCAGTACTTC. Translated, it gives CASSLGYYEQYF.

The J gene is TRBJ2-1, the V gene TRBV7-2; 10 bases match TRBD2. Looked up from germline, CDR1 is SGHTA and CDR2 is FQGNSA. The CDR3 contains 16 residues. V trimming: 6 bases; J trimming: 2 bases; junction bases outside the gene matches: 7. CDR3 region: CASSRSSGGAYNEQFF. The CDR3 bases are TGTGCCAGCAGTCGTTCCAGCGGGGGGGCCTACAATGAGCAGTTCTTC.

The chain recombines TRBV28 with TRBJ2-2; D gene ambiguous. V lost 2 bases and J 3 bases, leaving 10 bases between the germline ends. This CDR3 has 15 amino acids. Germline CDR1 is MDHEN and CDR2 is SYDVKM. CDR3 region: CASSLRMGYTGELFF. The CDR3 DNA reads TGTGCCAGCAGTTTAAGAATGGGATACACCGGGGAGCTGTTTTTT.

The chain has TRBV6-5 and TRBJ1-1, with D possibly matching TRBD1 (5 bases). The V gene lost 2 bases and the J gene lost 2 bases, with 15 bases spanning the gap. The CDR3 is 16 residues long. Germline values: CDR1 MNHEY, CDR2 SVGAGI. For the CDR3, the DNA is TGTGCCAGCAGTTACGATGGGGCAGGTCGTAACACTGAAGCTTTCTTT. It translates to CASSYDGAGRNTEAFF.

This clone was observed a handful of times. The V call is TRBV6-4, the J call TRBJ2-3; the match to TRBD1 covers 9 bases. With 0 bases clipped from V and 4 bases from J, the junction kept 2 bases outside the gene matches. This CDR3 is built from 15 residues. CDR1 is MRHNA and CDR2 is SNTAGT in the germline V gene. The CDR3 coding sequence is TGTGCCAGCAGTGACTCCGGGACAGGGCCAGATACGCAGTATTTT. This codes for CASSDSGTGPDTQYF.

This sequence joins TRBV6-1 and TRBJ2-4; 7 bases match TRBD1. Germline V CDR1 and CDR2: MNHNS, SASEGT. There are 16 residues in the CDR3. V lost 2 bases, J lost 0 bases, and 4 bases stayed unmatched. The CDR3 coding sequence is TGTGCCAGCAGTGAAAGGGACAGACTAGCCAAAAACATTCAGTACTTC. Amino acids: CASSERDRLAKNIQYF.

The CDR3 loop reads CASSQTGFYYGYTF. In nucleotides, the CDR3 is TGTGCCAGCAGCCAAACAGGGTTTTACTATGGCTACACCTTC. The rearrangement links TRBV14 to TRBJ1-2, with a possible D match to TRBD1 (6 bases). This CDR3 spans 14 amino acids. Looked up from germline, CDR1 is SGHDN and CDR2 is FVKESK. V dropped 2 bases and J dropped 3 bases, with 10 bases sitting between them.

The chain couples TRBV11-2 to TRBJ2-7; D gene unclear. The CDR3 is 14 residues long. Germline-derived CDR1 and CDR2 are SGHAT and FQNNGV. V was clipped by 5 bases and J by 4 bases, with 15 bases between them. DNA for the CDR3: TGTGCCAGCAGCGTCCCGCCCATGGTATACGAGCAGTACTTC. Translated, it gives CASSVPPMVYEQYF.

The chain links TRBV18 to TRBJ1-5, with 12 bases matching TRBD1. Per germline, CDR1 KGHSH and CDR2 LQKENI. The V and J ends lost 6 bases and 5 bases, in that order; junction bases with no gene match: 8. This CDR3 has 16 residues. The CDR3 DNA sequence: TGTGCCAGCTCGGGAACCGGGACAGGGGGCCATCAGCCCCAGCATTTT. It encodes CASSGTGTGGHQPQHF.

For this clone: Other DNA sequences in this sample translate to the same CDR3. The rearrangement links TRBV28 to TRBJ2-7, with D maybe TRBD2 (6 bases). Germline V CDR1 and CDR2: MDHEN, SYDVKM. The V end was cut by 2 bases, the J end by 0 bases, with 8 bases between. The CDR3 consists of 14 residues. The CDR3 reads CASSLGGSSYEQYF. The CDR3 DNA follows: TGTGCCAGCAGTTTAGGAGGGAGCTCCTACGAGCAGTACTTC.

This clone has a handful of counts. The chain employs TRBV4-1 and TRBJ2-5; D tentatively reads TRBD1 or TRBD2 (5 bases each). Germline V CDR1 and CDR2: MGHRA, YSYEKL. The ends were cut back, 4 bases at V and 3 bases at J, with 15 bases in the middle. The CDR3 totals 15 residues. The DNA of the CDR3 is TGCGCCAGCAGCCGTCACCGGGGCGAGGAAGAGACCCAGTACTTC. This gives the protein CASSRHRGEEETQYF.

For this clone: This sample also contains other DNA sequences that code for the same CDR3. The V gene is TRBV19, the J gene TRBJ2-7; D is undetermined. This CDR3 comprises 14 residues. The germline V and J ends were trimmed by 1 base and 0 bases, with 7 bases remaining between them. Germline V gene data show CDR1 as LNHDA and CDR2 as SQIVND (reference sequence). CDR3 nucleotides: TGTGCCAGTAGTATAGTTCCTGGCTCCTACGAGCAGTACTTC. It specifies CASSIVPGSYEQYF.

This clone was detected only a few times. The rearrangement uses TRBV29-1 and TRBJ2-2; 7 bases are a match to TRBD2. The CDR3 extends over 13 amino acids. Germline values: CDR1 SQVTM, CDR2 ANQGSEA. V shed 6 bases, J shed 4 bases, and the junction held 5 bases outside the gene matches. The CDR3 bases are TGCAGCGTATTGCGGGAGTTCACCGGGGAGCTGTTTTTT. This translates into CSVLREFTGELFF.

The chain is built from TRBV28 and TRBJ2-2; D ambiguous. Between the trimmed V and J ends, which lost 8 bases and 5 bases, there was a span of 9 bases. The CDR3 runs 12 residues. In germline, CDR1 is MDHEN, CDR2 SYDVKM. The CDR3 DNA reads TGTGCCAGCCCCAGTTGGACCGGGGAGCTGTTTTTT. Its translation is CASPSWTGELFF.

V usage is TRBV10-3 and J usage is TRBJ2-7; perhaps TRBD1 as D (6 bases). This CDR3 has 12 residues. V lost 9 bases, J lost 1 base, and 10 bases lay in between. Germline CDR1 reads ENHRY; CDR2 reads SYGVKD. The CDR3 nucleotides are TGTGCCATGGGCAGGGGATCCTACGAGCAGTACTTC. Translating it yields CAMGRGSYEQYF.

This clone appeared once. The DNA of the CDR3 is TGCAGTGCTAGGACGGTTGAAGTCGCTTTCTTT. Translated: CSARTVEVAFF. The chain employs TRBV20-1 and TRBJ1-1, with D unclear. The CDR3 is 11 residues long. V dropped 3 bases and J dropped 11 bases, with 13 bases sitting between them. Germline CDR1 DFQATT, CDR2 SNEGSKA (reference sequence).

This clone was recorded only once. This sequence joins TRBV9 and TRBJ2-3, with D perhaps matching TRBD2 (5 bases). The CDR3 runs to 14 residues. Trimming stripped 0 bases from V and 5 bases from J, with 10 bases between. Germline CDR1 is SGDLS and CDR2 is YYNGEE. The CDR3 bases are TGTGCCAGCAGCGTAGCGGGGTTCGGAGATACGCAGTATTTT. It encodes CASSVAGFGDTQYF. The entire variable domain, with the rest obtained from reference TRBV9 and TRBJ2-3, is as follows: DSGVTQTPKHLITATGQRVTLRCSPRSGDLSVYWYQQSLDQGLQFLIQYYNGEERAKGNILERFSAQQFPDLHSELNLSSLELGDSALYFCASSVAGFGDTQYFGPGTRLTVL.

The chain employs TRBV29-1 and TRBJ2-7; 11 positions match TRBD1. J was trimmed by 4 bases and V by 3 bases; bases with no gene match: 8. From germline, CDR1 is SQVTM and CDR2 ANQGSEA. The CDR3 is made up of 15 amino acids. This CDR3 reads CSVDRSGTGGYEQYF. CDR3 coding DNA: TGCAGCGTTGATCGGTCCGGGACAGGGGGTTACGAGCAGTACTTC.

This sequence joins TRBV14 and TRBJ1-6; D is perhaps TRBD1 (5 bases). V lost 3 bases and J lost 4, with 7 bases in between. Germline V gene sequence: CDR1 SGHDN, CDR2 FVKESK. CDR3 size: 14 residues. Here the CDR3 DNA reads TGTGCCAGCAGCCACAGGGCTTATAATTCACCCCTCCACTTT. Translated, it gives CASSHRAYNSPLHF. Looking up the rest from reference TRBV14 and TRBJ1-6 gives the full variable domain: EAGVTQFPSHSVIEKGQTVTLRCDPISGHDNLYWYRRVMGKEIKFLLHFVKESKQDESGMPNNRFLAERTGGTYSTLKVQPAELEDSGVYFCASSHRAYNSPLHFGNGTRLTVT.